This T cell receptor beta chain appears in the sequencing data of a study of blood T cell repertoires in COVID-19. Study-level background: Acute-phase and convalescent COVID-19 samples originated in the United States, Italy and Spain.

Methods used by the authors: Counts of nucleated cells, estimated from reference gene primer amplification, were obtained. Data came from immunoSEQ multiplex PCR; TCRdb stores just in-frame clones and leaves some out. That table is the source of V, J and clone size, and D and trimming were worked out from the DNA. The repertoire holds under 300,000 clones, with approximately 91% as singletons. This CDR3 spans 16 amino acids. The V call is TRBV21-1, the J call TRBJ1-1; TRBD1 is the table's D call, not checked against the DNA. TRBV21-1 is assigned pseudogene status. Sequenced sample: peripheral blood. The TCR originated in a man aged 50 or older with acute or convalescent COVID-19. In DNA form, the CDR3 reads TGTGCCAGCCCCCGATCGCAGGGCAGGGCATCCACTGAAGCTTTCTTT. It specifies CASPRSQGRASTEAFF.